The source of this T cell receptor beta chain is a study of blood T cell repertoires in COVID-19. Across the study: Spain, Italy and the United States supplied samples that represented acute and convalescent COVID-19.

As handled by the study authors: The assay estimated nucleated cells by amplifying reference gene primers. Clones were sequenced by immunoSEQ multiplex PCR, and TCRdb holds only the in-frame ones, with some missing. That table furnishes V, J and clone size, whereas the DNA furnished D and trimming. The repertoire includes roughly 240,000 clones, roughly 79% of them detected once, and 1.5% to 2% sits in the top ten. This CDR3 region has 15 residues. V was pared by 1 base and J by 6 bases, with 5 bases of the junction left unmatched. Per germline, CDR1 MGHRA and CDR2 YSYEKL. Sequencing was performed on peripheral blood. The rearrangement joins TRBV4-1 to TRBJ1-5, with 8 bases lining up with TRBD1. The sequence was collected from a woman over 75 with acute or convalescent COVID-19. This CDR3 is CASSQATGGAQPQHF. CDR3 nucleotide sequence: TGCGCCAGCAGCCAAGCTACAGGGGGGGCTCAGCCCCAGCATTTT.